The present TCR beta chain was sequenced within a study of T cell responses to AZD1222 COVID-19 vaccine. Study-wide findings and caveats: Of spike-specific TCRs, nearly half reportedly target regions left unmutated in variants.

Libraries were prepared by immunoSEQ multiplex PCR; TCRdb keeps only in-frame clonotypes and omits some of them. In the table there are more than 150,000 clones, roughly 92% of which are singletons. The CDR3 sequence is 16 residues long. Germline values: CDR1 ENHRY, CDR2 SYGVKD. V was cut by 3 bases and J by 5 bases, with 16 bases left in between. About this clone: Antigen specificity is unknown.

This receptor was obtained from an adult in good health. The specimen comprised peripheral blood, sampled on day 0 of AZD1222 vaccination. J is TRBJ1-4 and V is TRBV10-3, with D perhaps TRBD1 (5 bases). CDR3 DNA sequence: TGTGCCATCAGTGATCCGGTGAGGGGAGAGAATGAAAAACTGTTTTTT. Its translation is CAISDPVRGENEKLFF.